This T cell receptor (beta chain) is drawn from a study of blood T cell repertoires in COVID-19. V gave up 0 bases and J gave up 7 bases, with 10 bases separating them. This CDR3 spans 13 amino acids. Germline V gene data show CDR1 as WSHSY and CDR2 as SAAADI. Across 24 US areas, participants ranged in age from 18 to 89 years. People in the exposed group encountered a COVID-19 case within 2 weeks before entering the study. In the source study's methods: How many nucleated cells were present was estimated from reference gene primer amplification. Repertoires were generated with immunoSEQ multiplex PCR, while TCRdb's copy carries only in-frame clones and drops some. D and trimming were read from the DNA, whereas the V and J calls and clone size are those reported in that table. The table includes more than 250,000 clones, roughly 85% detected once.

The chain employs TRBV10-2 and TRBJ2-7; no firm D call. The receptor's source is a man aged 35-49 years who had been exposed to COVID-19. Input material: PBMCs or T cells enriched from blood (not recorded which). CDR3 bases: TGCGCCAGCAGTGAGTCGAGGTCTAGTGAGCAGTACTTC. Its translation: CASSESRSSEQYF.